Below, 32 T cell receptor beta chains from the same sample are listed, as sequenced in a study of cytotoxic CD8 clonotypes in ibrutinib-treated CLL. The method was immunoSEQ multiplex PCR; TCRdb's version includes in-frame clones alone and lacks a portion of them. The sample holds around 50,000 clones; 55% to 70% are singletons and the top ten take roughly 21%. Sequencing used PBMCs, obtained after 24 months of ibrutinib treatment. The receptors were gathered from a human donor with chronic lymphocytic leukemia.

The V gene is TRBV4-2, the J gene TRBJ2-3, with 8 bases identical to TRBD2. V dropped 3 bases and J dropped 3; count of bases not matched to a gene: 8. The CDR3 is 16 residues long. The germline V gene has CDR1 LGHNA and CDR2 YNFKEQ. In DNA form, the CDR3 reads TGTGCCAGCAGCCATCCCCCGGGGGGGGGTACAGATACGCAGTATTTT. It translates to CASSHPPGGGTDTQYF.

At least ten counts were recorded for this clone. The chain carries TRBV4-1 and TRBJ2-7, with D unclear. The CDR3 consists of 14 residues. Germline V CDR1 and CDR2: MGHRA, YSYEKL. V lost 1 base and J 4 bases, leaving 11 bases between the germline ends. CDR3 coding DNA: TGCGCCAGCAGCCAAGTTTGGGCTAATTACGAGCAGTACGTC. Its translation: CASSQVWANYEQYV.

This clone was counted only a few times. V gene TRBV27 combines with J gene TRBJ1-4; unclear D gene. The length of the CDR3 is 15 residues. The germline CDR1 and CDR2 sequences are MNHEY and SMNVEV (reference sequence). The ends were cut back, 0 bases at V and 5 bases at J, with 10 bases in the middle. The CDR3 DNA reads as TGTGCCAGCAGTTTATCGCCAAGCGTAAATGAAAAACTGTTTTTT. This gives the protein CASSLSPSVNEKLFF.

This clone was observed a single time. The genes are TRBV2 and TRBJ1-4; 8 bases map to TRBD1. CDR3 length: 14 residues. Germline CDR1 and CDR2: SNHLY and FYNNEI. Losses at the gene ends were 5 bases for V and 7 bases for J; bases not matched to a gene: 6. CDR3 protein: CASSLTGAGEKLFF. In nucleotides, the CDR3 is TGTGCCAGCAGTCTGACAGGGGCGGGTGAAAAACTGTTTTTT.

V gene TRBV4-1 combines with J gene TRBJ2-1, with a tentative D call TRBD2 (6 bases). V lost 0 bases and J lost 9, with 24 bases in between. The CDR3 spans 18 residues. Germline assignment: CDR1 MGHRA and CDR2 YSYEKL. The CDR3 DNA reads as TGCGCCAGCAGCCAAGACGCTTCTAGCGCGAGGGTTGGGGGTGAGCAGTTCTTC. It specifies CASSQDASSARVGGEQFF.

A single count supports this clone. V usage is TRBV15 and J usage is TRBJ2-3; 7 bases match TRBD1. CDR1 and CDR2 (germline): LNHNV, YYDKDF (reference sequence). The trim removed 0 bases at V and 5 bases at J, leaving 5 bases unmatched. This CDR3 is built from 15 residues. CDR3 region: CATSREDRTIDTQYF. DNA for the CDR3: TGTGCCACCAGCAGAGAGGACAGGACCATAGATACGCAGTATTTT.

This chain uses TRBV10-1 with TRBJ1-1; no definite D call. There are 13 residues in the CDR3. The germline CDR1 and CDR2 sequences are WNHNN and SYGVQD (reference sequence). V was cut by 4 bases and J by 3 bases, with 9 bases left in between. For the CDR3, the DNA is TGCGCCAGCAGTGCCGAGTACTACACTGAAGCTTTCTTT. Translation gives CASSAEYYTEAFF.

The count of this clone is one. The V gene is TRBV19, the J gene TRBJ2-7; D is undetermined. CDR3 length: 13 residues. The V gene's germline CDR1 is LNHDA and CDR2 SQIVND (reference sequence). The V and J ends lost 2 bases and 7 bases respectively, with 12 bases between them. Written as DNA, the CDR3 is TGTGCCAGTAGTATATCCGGTGCGAGGGAGCAGTACTTC. Amino acid sequence: CASSISGAREQYF.

This clone was detected only a few times. V usage is TRBV7-2 and J usage is TRBJ2-3; D gene uncertain. Trimming removed 5 bases from V and 0 bases from J, with 9 bases in between. The CDR3 is 14 amino acids. CDR1 and CDR2 from the germline V gene are SGHTA and FQGNSA. The CDR3 DNA follows: TGTGCCAGCAGCCAGGACGGCAGCACAGATACGCAGTATTTT. As protein: CASSQDGSTDTQYF.

The CDR3 loop reads CASTLEGGNQPQHF. The CDR3 nucleotides are TGTGCCAGCACTCTGGAGGGCGGCAATCAGCCCCAGCATTTT. This chain connects TRBV2 to TRBJ1-5; no clear D gene. This CDR3 is built from 14 residues. Trimming removed 7 bases at V and 2 bases at J, with 12 bases between. Germline V CDR1 and CDR2: SNHLY, FYNNEI.

This clone was found once. The chain has TRBV6-6 and TRBJ1-4; D remains unclear. CDR3 length: 13 amino acids. With 6 bases removed from V and 6 bases from J, the gap between germline ends came to 11 bases. Germline lookup yields CDR1 MNHNY and CDR2 SVGAGI (reference sequence). The CDR3 sequence is CASSSLLDEKLFF. The CDR3 nucleotides are TGTGCCAGCAGCTCCCTCCTTGATGAAAAACTGTTTTTT.

This clone was detected many times. V usage is TRBV7-2 and J usage is TRBJ1-2; D call uncertain. Germline V gives CDR1 SGHTA, CDR2 FQGNSA. V was cut by 0 bases and J by 5 bases, with 10 bases left in between. The CDR3 runs to 14 residues. CDR3 bases: TGTGCCAGCAGCTTAGCGGACGGAGCATATGGCTACACCTTC. It encodes CASSLADGAYGYTF.

The sample holds a few counts of this clone. The chain joins TRBV30 to TRBJ1-4, with D possibly being TRBD1 (5 bases). This CDR3 comprises 15 residues. The germline CDR1 and CDR2 sequences are GTSNPN and SVGIG (reference sequence). Trimming left V 0 bases short and J 3 bases short, with 11 bases between. CDR3 DNA: TGTGCCTGGAGTGTACGGGGAGGGGCTAATGAAAAACTGTTTTTT. This encodes CAWSVRGGANEKLFF.

The V call is TRBV9, the J call TRBJ2-7; 8 nucleotides line up with TRBD1. After removal of 4 bases from V and 1 base from J, the junction contained 4 bases not matched to a gene. Germline V gene lookup returns CDR1 SGDLS and CDR2 YYNGEE. The CDR3 length is 14 residues. The CDR3 DNA sequence: TGTGCCAGCAGCCCCAGGGGGCAGTCCTACGAGCAGTACTTC. This translates into CASSPRGQSYEQYF. Together with reference TRBV9 and TRBJ2-7, the CDR3 gives the full variable domain: DSGVTQTPKHLITATGQRVTLRCSPRSGDLSVYWYQQSLDQGLQFLIQYYNGEERAKGNILERFSAQQFPDLHSELNLSSLELGDSALYFCASSPRGQSYEQYFGPGTRLTVT.

This chain connects TRBV5-1 to TRBJ2-1; D possibly uses TRBD1 or TRBD2 (6 bases each). Trimming left V 3 bases short and J 4 bases short, with 14 bases between. The germline V gene has CDR1 SGHRS and CDR2 YFSETQ. This CDR3 has 15 residues. CDR3 region: CASSYGGQTYNEQFF. The CDR3 bases are TGCGCCAGCAGCTATGGGGGGCAGACTTACAATGAGCAGTTCTTC.

This clone was seen just once. V is TRBV14 and J is TRBJ2-2; no clear D gene. Germline loops: CDR1 SGHDN, CDR2 FVKESK. The CDR3 has 15 residues. The V and J ends lost 0 bases and 3 bases respectively, with 8 bases between them. The CDR3 reads CASSQDRLYTGELFF. The CDR3 nucleotides are TGTGCCAGCAGCCAAGATAGGCTCTACACCGGGGAGCTGTTTTTT.

J is TRBJ2-7 and V is TRBV6-5; D assignment may be TRBD1 or TRBD2 (5 bases each). Germline loops: CDR1 MNHEY, CDR2 SVGAGI. V was clipped by 5 bases and J by 3 bases, with 11 bases between them. This CDR3 has 13 residues. CDR3 bases: TGTGCCAGCAGTGAATTGGGGGTCTACGAGCAGTACGTC. It translates to CASSELGVYEQYV.

This clone was seen more than once but under ten times. The chain couples TRBV5-6 to TRBJ2-5; TRBD2 agrees at 11 bases. From germline, CDR1 is SGHDT and CDR2 YYEEEE. After removal of 3 bases from V and 4 bases from J, the junction contained 14 bases not matched to a gene. This CDR3 comprises 18 residues. The CDR3 is CASSSRDFIAGGGETQYF. The CDR3 coding sequence is TGTGCCAGCAGCTCCCGGGACTTCATAGCGGGAGGGGGAGAGACCCAGTACTTC.

This clone has only a few counts. The genes are TRBV5-4 and TRBJ1-2, with TRBD1 matching 8 bases. The CDR3 length is 14 residues. With V trimmed by 4 bases and J by 2 bases, 4 bases remained unmatched. Per the germline V gene, CDR1 is SGHNT and CDR2 is YYREEE (reference sequence). CDR3 region: CASSVGQGNYGYTF. In DNA, the CDR3 is TGTGCCAGCAGCGTTGGACAGGGCAACTATGGCTACACCTTC.

The V call is TRBV5-6, the J call TRBJ2-3; D not resolved. The CDR3 runs 17 residues. Germline V gene lookup returns CDR1 SGHDT and CDR2 YYEEEE. Trimming shortened V by 1 base and J by 4 bases, and 19 bases separated the two germline ends. CDR3 sequence (DNA): TGTGCCAGCAGCTTGATTCCGAGGCACAGCAGGCCAGATACGCAGTATTTT. This sequence encodes CASSLIPRHSRPDTQYF. Drawing the rest from reference TRBV5-6 and TRBJ2-3, the complete variable domain is DAGVTQSPTHLIKTRGQQVTLRCSPKSGHDTVSWYQQALGQGPQFIFQYYEEEERQRGNFPDRFSGHQFPNYSSELNVNALLLGDSALYLCASSLIPRHSRPDTQYFGPGTRLTVL.

This clone was seen repeatedly, ten times or more. The chain combines TRBV6-6 with TRBJ1-2; D is unclear. This CDR3 comprises 10 residues. Trimming removed 8 bases from V and 3 bases from J, with 4 bases in between. Germline CDR1 MNHNY, CDR2 SVGAGI (reference sequence). In DNA form, the CDR3 reads TGTGCCAGCGGTGACTATGGCTACACCTTC. Its translation: CASGDYGYTF.

V is TRBV28 and J is TRBJ2-5; D unresolved. The V and J ends lost 6 bases and 3 bases respectively, with 5 bases between them. The CDR3 is 11 amino acids. Germline V CDR1 and CDR2: MDHEN, SYDVKM. The CDR3 loop reads CASSKEETQYF. Here the CDR3 DNA reads TGTGCCAGCAGCAAGGAAGAGACCCAGTACTTC.

The genes are TRBV6-1 and TRBJ1-5; 7 positions match TRBD1. CDR1 is MNHNS, CDR2 SASEGT, per germline. The CDR3 totals 14 residues. In nucleotides, the CDR3 is TGTGCACTTGGGGGGCAGGGGGGCAATCAGCCCCAGCATTTT. Translating gives CALGGQGGNQPQHF.

The chain uses TRBV18 and TRBJ2-3; D possibly corresponds to TRBD2 (6 bases). The V end was cut by 2 bases, the J end by 1 base, with 10 bases between. Germline values: CDR1 KGHSH, CDR2 LQKENI. This CDR3 has 15 amino acids. The CDR3 region has the DNA TGTGCCAGCTCACCAAGCGGGCTGGGCACAGATACGCAGTATTTT. It encodes CASSPSGLGTDTQYF.

The gene calls are TRBV5-4 and TRBJ1-2; the D gene is possibly TRBD1 (5 bases). This CDR3 comprises 15 residues. Trimming took off 4 bases at V and 2 bases at J, with 15 bases between the two ends. Germline-derived CDR1 and CDR2 are SGHNT and YYREEE (reference sequence). The DNA of the CDR3 is TGTGCCAGCAGCCGCCCCCGGCAGGGCAACTATGGCTACACCTTC. Protein sequence: CASSRPRQGNYGYTF.

The CDR3 nucleotides read TGTGCCAGCAGCTTTCCGGGACAGTCCGATGGCTACACCTTC. It codes for CASSFPGQSDGYTF. The V gene is TRBV5-4, the J gene TRBJ1-2, with 7 bases that match TRBD1. The CDR3 totals 14 residues. Germline lookup yields CDR1 SGHNT and CDR2 YYREEE (reference sequence). Losses at the gene ends were 2 bases for V and 6 bases for J; bases not matched to a gene: 7.

This clone was detected a few times. The gene calls are TRBV6-6 and TRBJ1-6, with TRBD1 as a possible D gene (5 bases). There are 16 residues in the CDR3. CDR1 and CDR2 from the germline V gene are MNHNY and SVGAGI (reference sequence). V lost 6 bases and J 7 bases, leaving 19 bases between the germline ends. CDR3 DNA sequence: TGTGCCAGCAGCCCTCTACTTAGGGGAACCAATTCACCCCTCCACTTT. As protein: CASSPLLRGTNSPLHF.

This chain uses TRBV7-6 with TRBJ2-6; TRBD2 is a possible D gene (5 bases). The CDR3 extends over 16 amino acids. Trimming pared 1 base from V and 2 bases from J, leaving 9 bases between. Germline lookup yields CDR1 SGHVS and CDR2 FNYEAQ. CDR3 sequence: CASSLDLGAGANVLTF. DNA for the CDR3: TGTGCCAGCAGCTTAGACCTGGGAGCTGGGGCCAACGTCCTGACTTTC.

The chain employs TRBV5-1 and TRBJ2-7; 13 positions match TRBD2. Germline V gene sequence: CDR1 SGHRS, CDR2 YFSETQ. V gave up 3 bases and J gave up 6 bases; unmatched junction bases: 3. The CDR3 is 14 residues long. In nucleotides, the CDR3 is TGCGCCAGCAGCTACGGACTAGCGGGGGCCGAGCAGTACGTC. Its protein product is CASSYGLAGAEQYV.

The rearrangement joins TRBV6-5 to TRBJ2-7; D call uncertain. Germline V gene sequence: CDR1 MNHEY, CDR2 SVGAGI. The CDR3 is 14 residues long. Trimming shortened V by 3 bases and J by 0 bases, and 9 bases separated the two germline ends. CDR3 sequence reads: CASSYSRSSYEQYV. For the CDR3, the DNA is TGTGCCAGCAGTTATTCGCGGAGCTCCTACGAGCAGTACGTC.

The chain combines TRBV28 with TRBJ1-2; a possible D gene is TRBD1 (5 bases). Germline values: CDR1 MDHEN, CDR2 SYDVKM. The CDR3 has 12 amino acids. The CDR3 loop reads CGSGIQVGGYTF. The CDR3 DNA reads TGTGGGTCCGGGATACAGGTGGGAGGCTACACCTTC.

V is TRBV27 and J is TRBJ2-2, with TRBD2 matching 8 bases. Germline CDR1 reads MNHEY; CDR2 reads SMNVEV (reference sequence). CDR3 length: 15 amino acids. Trimming at V came to 4 bases and at J to 7 bases, leaving 8 bases not matched to a gene. CDR3 amino acids: CASSSAPGLVGELFF. The DNA for the CDR3 is TGTGCCAGCAGTTCCGCACCGGGACTAGTCGGGGAGCTGTTTTTT.